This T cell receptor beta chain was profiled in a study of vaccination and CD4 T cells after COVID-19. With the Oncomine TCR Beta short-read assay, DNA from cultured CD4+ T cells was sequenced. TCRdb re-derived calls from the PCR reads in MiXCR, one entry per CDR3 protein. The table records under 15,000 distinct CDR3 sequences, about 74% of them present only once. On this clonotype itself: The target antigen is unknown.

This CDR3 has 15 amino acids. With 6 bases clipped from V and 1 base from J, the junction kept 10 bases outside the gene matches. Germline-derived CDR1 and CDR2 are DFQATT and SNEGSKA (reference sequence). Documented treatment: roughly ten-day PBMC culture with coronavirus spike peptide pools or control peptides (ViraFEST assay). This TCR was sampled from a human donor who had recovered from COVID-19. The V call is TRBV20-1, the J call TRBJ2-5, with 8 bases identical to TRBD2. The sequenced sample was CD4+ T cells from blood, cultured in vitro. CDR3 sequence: CSANKASGSQETQYF. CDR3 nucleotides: TGCAGTGCCAACAAAGCTAGCGGGTCCCAAGAGACCCAGTACTTC.